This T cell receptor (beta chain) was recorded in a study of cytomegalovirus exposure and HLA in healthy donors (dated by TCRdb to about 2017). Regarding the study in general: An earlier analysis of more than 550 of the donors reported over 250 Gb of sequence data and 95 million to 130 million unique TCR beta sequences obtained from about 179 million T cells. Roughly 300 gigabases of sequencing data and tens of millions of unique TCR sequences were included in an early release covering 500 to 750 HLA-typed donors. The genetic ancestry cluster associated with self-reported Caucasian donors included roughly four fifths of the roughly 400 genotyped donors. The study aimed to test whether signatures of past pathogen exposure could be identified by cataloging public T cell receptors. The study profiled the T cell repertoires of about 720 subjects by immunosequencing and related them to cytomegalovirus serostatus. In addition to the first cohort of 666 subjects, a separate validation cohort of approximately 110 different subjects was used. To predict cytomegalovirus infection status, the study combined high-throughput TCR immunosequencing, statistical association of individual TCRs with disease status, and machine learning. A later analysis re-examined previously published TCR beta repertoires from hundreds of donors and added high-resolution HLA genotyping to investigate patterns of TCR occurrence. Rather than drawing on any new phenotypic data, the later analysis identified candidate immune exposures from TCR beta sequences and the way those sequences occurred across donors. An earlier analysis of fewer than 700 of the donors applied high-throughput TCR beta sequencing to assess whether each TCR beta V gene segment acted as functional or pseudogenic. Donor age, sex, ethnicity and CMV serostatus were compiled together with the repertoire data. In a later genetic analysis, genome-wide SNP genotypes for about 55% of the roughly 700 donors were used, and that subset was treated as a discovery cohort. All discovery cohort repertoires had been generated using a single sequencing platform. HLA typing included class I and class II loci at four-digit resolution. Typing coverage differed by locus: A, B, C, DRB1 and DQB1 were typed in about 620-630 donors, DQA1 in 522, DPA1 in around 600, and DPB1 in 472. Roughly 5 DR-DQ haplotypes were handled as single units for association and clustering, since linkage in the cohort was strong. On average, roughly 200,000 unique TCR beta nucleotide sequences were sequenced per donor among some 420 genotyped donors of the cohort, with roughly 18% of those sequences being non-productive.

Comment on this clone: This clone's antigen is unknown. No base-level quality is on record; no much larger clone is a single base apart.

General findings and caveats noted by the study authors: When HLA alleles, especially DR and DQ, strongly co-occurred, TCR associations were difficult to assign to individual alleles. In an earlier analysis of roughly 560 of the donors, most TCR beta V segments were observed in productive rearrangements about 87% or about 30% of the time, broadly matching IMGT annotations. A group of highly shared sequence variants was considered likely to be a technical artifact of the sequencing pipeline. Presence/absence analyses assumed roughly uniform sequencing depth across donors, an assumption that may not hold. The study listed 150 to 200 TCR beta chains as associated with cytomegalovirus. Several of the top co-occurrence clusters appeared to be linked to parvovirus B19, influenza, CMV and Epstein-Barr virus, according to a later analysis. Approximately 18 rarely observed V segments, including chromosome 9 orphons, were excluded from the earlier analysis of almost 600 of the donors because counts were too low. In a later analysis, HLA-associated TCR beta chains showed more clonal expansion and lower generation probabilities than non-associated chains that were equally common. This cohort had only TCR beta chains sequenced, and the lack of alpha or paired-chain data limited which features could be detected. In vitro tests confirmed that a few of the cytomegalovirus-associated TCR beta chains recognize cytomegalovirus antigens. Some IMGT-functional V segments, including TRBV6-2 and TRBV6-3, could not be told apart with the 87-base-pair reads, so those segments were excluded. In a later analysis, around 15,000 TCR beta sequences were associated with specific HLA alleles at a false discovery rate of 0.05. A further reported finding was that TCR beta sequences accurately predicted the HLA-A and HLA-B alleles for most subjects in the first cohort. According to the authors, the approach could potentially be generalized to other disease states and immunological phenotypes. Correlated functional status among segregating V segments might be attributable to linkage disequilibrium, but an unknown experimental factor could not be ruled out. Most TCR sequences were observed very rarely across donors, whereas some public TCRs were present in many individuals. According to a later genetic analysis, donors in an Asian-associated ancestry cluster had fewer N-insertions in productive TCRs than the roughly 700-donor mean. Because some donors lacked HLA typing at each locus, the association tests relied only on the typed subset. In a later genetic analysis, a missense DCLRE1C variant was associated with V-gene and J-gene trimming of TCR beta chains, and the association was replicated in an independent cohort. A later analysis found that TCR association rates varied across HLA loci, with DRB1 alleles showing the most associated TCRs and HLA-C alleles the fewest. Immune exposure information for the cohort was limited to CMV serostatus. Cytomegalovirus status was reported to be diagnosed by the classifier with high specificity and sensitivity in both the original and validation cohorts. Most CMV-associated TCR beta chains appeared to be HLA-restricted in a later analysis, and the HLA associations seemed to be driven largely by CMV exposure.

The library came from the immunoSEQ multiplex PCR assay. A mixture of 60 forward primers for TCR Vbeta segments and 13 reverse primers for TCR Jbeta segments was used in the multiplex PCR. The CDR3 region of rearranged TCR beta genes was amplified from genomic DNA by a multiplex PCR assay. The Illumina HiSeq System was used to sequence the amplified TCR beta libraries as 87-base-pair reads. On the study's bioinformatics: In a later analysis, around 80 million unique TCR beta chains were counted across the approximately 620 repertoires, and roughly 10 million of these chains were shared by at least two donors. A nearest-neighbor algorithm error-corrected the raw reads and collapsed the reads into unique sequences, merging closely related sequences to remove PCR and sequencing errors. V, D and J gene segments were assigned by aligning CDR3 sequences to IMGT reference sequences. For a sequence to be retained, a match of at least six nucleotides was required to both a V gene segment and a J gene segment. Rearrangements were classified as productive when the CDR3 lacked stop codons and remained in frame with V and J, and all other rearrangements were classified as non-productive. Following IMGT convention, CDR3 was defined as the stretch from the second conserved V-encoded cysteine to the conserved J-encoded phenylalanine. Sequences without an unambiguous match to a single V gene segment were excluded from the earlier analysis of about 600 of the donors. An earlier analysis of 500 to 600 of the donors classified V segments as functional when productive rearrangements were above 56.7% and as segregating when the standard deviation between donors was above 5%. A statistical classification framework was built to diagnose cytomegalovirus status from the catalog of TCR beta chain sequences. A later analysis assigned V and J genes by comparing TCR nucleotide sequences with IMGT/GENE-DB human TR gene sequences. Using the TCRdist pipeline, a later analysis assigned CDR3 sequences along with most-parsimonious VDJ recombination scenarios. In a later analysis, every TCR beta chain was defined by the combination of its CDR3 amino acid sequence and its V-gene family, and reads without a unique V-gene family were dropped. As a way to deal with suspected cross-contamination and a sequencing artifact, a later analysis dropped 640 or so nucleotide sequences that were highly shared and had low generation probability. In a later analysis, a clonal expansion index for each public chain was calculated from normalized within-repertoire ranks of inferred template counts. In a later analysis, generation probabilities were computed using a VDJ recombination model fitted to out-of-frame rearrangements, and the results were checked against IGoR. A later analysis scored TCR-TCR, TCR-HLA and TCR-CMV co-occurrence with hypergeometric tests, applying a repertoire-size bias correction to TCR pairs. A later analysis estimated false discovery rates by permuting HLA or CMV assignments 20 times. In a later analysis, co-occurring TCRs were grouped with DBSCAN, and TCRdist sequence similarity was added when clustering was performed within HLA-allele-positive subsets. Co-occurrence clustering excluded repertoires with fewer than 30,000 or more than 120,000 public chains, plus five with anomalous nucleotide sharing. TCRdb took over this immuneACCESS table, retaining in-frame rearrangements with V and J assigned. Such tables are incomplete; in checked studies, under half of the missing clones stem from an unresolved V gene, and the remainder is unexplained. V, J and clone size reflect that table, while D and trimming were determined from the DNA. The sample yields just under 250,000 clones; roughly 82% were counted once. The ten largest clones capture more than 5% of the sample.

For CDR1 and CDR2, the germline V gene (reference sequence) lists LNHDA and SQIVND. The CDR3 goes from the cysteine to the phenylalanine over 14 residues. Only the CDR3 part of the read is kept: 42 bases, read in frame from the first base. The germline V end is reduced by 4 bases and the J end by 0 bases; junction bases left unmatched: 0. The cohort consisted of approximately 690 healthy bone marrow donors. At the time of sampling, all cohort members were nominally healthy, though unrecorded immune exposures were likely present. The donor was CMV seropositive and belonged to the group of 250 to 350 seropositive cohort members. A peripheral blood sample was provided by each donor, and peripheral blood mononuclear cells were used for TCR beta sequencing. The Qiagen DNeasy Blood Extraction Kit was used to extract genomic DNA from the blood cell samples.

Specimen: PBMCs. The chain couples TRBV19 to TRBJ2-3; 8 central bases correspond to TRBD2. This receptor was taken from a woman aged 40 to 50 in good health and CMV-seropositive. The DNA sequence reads TGTGCCAGTAGTAGCGGGAGGAGCACAGATACGCAGTATTTT. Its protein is CASSSGRSTDTQYF.